The next 14 T cell receptor beta chains were all read from a single sample in a study of OX40 agonist ivuxolimab in advanced cancers. Sequencing was performed with immunoSEQ multiplex PCR; in TCRdb, only in-frame clones are kept and a portion is missing. The profile covers 40,000 to 55,000 clones, with about 93% appearing a single time and around 26% taken by the ten largest. This specimen was CD4+ or CD8+ T cells sorted from blood, taken in a trial of the OX40 agonist ivuxolimab. All receptors derive from an adult with an advanced solid tumor such as melanoma, head and neck, liver or kidney cancer.

The V and J genes are TRBV5-1 and TRBJ1-1, with D uncertain. Germline V lookup: CDR1 SGHRS, CDR2 YFSETQ. Trimming took 1 base from V and 3 from J, leaving 7 bases between them. The CDR3 length is 13 residues. The CDR3 DNA is TGCGCCAGCAGCTTGAGACCCGACACTGAAGCTTTCTTT. Translation gives CASSLRPDTEAFF.

The CDR3 region is CASEGRGLGYNEQFF. CDR3 sequence (DNA): TGTGCCAGCGAGGGGAGGGGTTTGGGGTACAATGAGCAGTTCTTC. The rearrangement uses TRBV28 and TRBJ2-1, with 7 bases identical to TRBD2. CDR3 length: 15 residues. V shed 8 bases, J shed 4 bases, and the junction held 11 bases outside the gene matches. The germline V gene encodes CDR1 MDHEN and CDR2 SYDVKM.

The chain couples TRBV4-3 to TRBJ1-2; no definite D call. In germline, CDR1 is LGHNA, CDR2 YSLEER. The CDR3 length is 16 residues. V gave up 0 bases and J gave up 2 bases, with 13 bases separating them. CDR3 nucleotides: TGCGCCAGCAGCCAAGATTATCGGCAGGTCAACTATGGCTACACCTTC. Translation gives CASSQDYRQVNYGYTF.

The chain couples TRBV16 to TRBJ1-2; TRBD1 is a possible D gene (6 bases). Germline V gene lookup returns CDR1 KGHSY and CDR2 FQNENV. The CDR3 is made up of 15 amino acids. The V and J ends lost 2 bases and 4 bases respectively, with 14 bases between them. The CDR3 sequence is CASSQGAGGGYGYTF. The CDR3 region has the DNA TGTGCCAGCAGCCAAGGGGCAGGAGGGGGCTATGGCTACACCTTC.

DNA of the CDR3: TGTGCCAGCAGCTTGGGCGGGAGGGCCCTGGAGACCCAGTACTTC. It translates to CASSLGGRALETQYF. The rearrangement uses TRBV5-6 and TRBJ2-5; 9 bases align to TRBD2. This CDR3 has 15 residues. The V and J ends lost 0 bases and 5 bases, in that order; junction bases with no gene match: 5. Germline assignment: CDR1 SGHDT and CDR2 YYEEEE.

This chain connects TRBV11-2 to TRBJ1-1; D might be TRBD1 (5 bases). The germline CDR1 and CDR2 sequences are SGHAT and FQNNGV. The CDR3 runs to 15 residues. Trimming left V 3 bases short and J 4 bases short, with 15 bases between. This CDR3 reads CASSFLREGSTEAFF. The CDR3 DNA reads TGTGCCAGCAGCTTCCTTAGGGAGGGGTCCACTGAAGCTTTCTTT.

CDR3 DNA sequence: TGTGCCAGCAGACAAACAGGGGGCGGTAGCAATCAGCCCCAGCATTTT. This gives the protein CASRQTGGGSNQPQHF. The genes are TRBV28 and TRBJ1-5; 9 nucleotides line up with TRBD1. The J segment lost 0 bases and the V segment lost 6 bases, leaving 6 bases of the junction unmatched. Germline CDR1 MDHEN, CDR2 SYDVKM. This CDR3 is built from 16 residues.

The gene calls are TRBV9 and TRBJ1-3; D unresolved. Per germline, CDR1 SGDLS and CDR2 YYNGEE. This CDR3 is 16 amino acids long. V lost 4 bases and J lost 0, with 14 bases in between. The CDR3 DNA reads TGTGCCAGCAGCCCCAGAGGATGGGACTCTGGAAACACCATATATTTT. The encoded protein is CASSPRGWDSGNTIYF.

The chain couples TRBV7-9 to TRBJ2-5, with D possibly being TRBD1 (6 bases). V lost 11 bases and J 5 bases, leaving 15 bases between the germline ends. This CDR3 spans 12 amino acids. Germline CDR1 SEHNR, CDR2 FQNEAQ (reference sequence). The CDR3: CAGRGIEETQYF. For the CDR3, the DNA is TGTGCCGGAAGGGGGATCGAGGAGACCCAGTACTTC.

This clone has only one observation. V and J are TRBV28 and TRBJ2-3, with 10 bases that match TRBD1. The V gene's germline CDR1 is MDHEN and CDR2 SYDVKM. Trimming at V came to 4 bases and at J to 2 bases, leaving 12 bases not matched to a gene. The length of the CDR3 is 18 residues. CDR3 protein: CASSSPSGTGVLTDTQYF. The DNA for the CDR3 is TGTGCCAGCAGTTCCCCGTCCGGGACAGGGGTGCTCACAGATACGCAGTATTTT.

This chain connects TRBV4-1 to TRBJ1-5; 8 bases fit TRBD1. Germline V gives CDR1 MGHRA, CDR2 YSYEKL. The CDR3 covers 15 residues. The V gene end was trimmed by 0 bases and the J gene end by 6 bases; junction bases not matched to a gene: 4. Here the CDR3 DNA reads TGCGCCAGCAGCCAAGATGACAGGGGTGGTCAGCCCCAGCATTTT. Translating it yields CASSQDDRGGQPQHF.

Only a few counts were recorded for this clone. DNA of the CDR3: TGTGCCAGCAGTGAAGCAGCGGGAGGGCAAGAGACCCAGTACTTC. Translated, it gives CASSEAAGGQETQYF. J is TRBJ2-5 and V is TRBV6-1, with TRBD2 identical over 10 bases. With 0 bases clipped from V and 2 bases from J, the junction kept 0 bases outside the gene matches. This CDR3 comprises 15 residues. Germline V gene lookup returns CDR1 MNHNS and CDR2 SASEGT.

The chain links TRBV4-3 to TRBJ1-2; perhaps TRBD1 as D (5 bases). The CDR3 length is 15 residues. Germline assignment: CDR1 LGHNA and CDR2 YSLEER. Trimming took off 3 bases at V and 1 base at J, with 12 bases between the two ends. The CDR3 bases are TGCGCCAGCAGCCAGTACCAGGGCCGTAACTATGGCTACACCTTC. It encodes CASSQYQGRNYGYTF.

This chain links TRBV18 with TRBJ2-7; D may be TRBD1 or TRBD2 (5 bases each). Germline V lookup: CDR1 KGHSH, CDR2 LQKENI. The length of the CDR3 is 13 residues. V lost 5 bases, J lost 4 bases, and 12 bases lay in between. The CDR3 sequence: CASSVGRVYEQYF. CDR3 nucleotide sequence: TGTGCCAGCTCAGTGGGACGAGTTTACGAGCAGTACTTC.